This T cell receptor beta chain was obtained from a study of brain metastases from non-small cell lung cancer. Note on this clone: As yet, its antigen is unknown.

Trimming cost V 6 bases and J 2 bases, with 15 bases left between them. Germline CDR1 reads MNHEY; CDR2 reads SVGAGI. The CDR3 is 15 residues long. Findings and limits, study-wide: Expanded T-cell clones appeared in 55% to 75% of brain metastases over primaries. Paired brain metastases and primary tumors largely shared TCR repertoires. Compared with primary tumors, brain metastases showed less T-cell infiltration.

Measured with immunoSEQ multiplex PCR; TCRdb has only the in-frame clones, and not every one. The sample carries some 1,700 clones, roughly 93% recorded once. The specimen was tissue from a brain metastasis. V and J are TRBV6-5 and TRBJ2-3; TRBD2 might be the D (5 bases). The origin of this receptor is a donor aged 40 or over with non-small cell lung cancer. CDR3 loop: CASSVYGVLTDTQYF. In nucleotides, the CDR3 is TGTGCCAGCAGCGTCTACGGGGTCCTCACAGATACGCAGTATTTT.